This T cell receptor (beta chain) was identified in a study of blood T cell repertoires in COVID-19. Using immunoSEQ multiplex PCR, the repertoire was profiled, and TCRdb retains in-frame clones only, with some absent. Of some 230,000 clones listed, around 84% are singletons. The CDR3 consists of 12 residues. Germline values: CDR1 ENHRY, CDR2 SYGVKD. The V end was cut by 7 bases, the J end by 5 bases, with 12 bases between. V gene TRBV10-3 combines with J gene TRBJ2-7; D might be TRBD1 (5 bases). The receptor was derived from a man aged 40-49 years with acute or convalescent COVID-19. Source material: peripheral blood. CDR3 DNA: TGTGCCATCACAAAGGGGTCGGACGAGCAGTACTTC. Translated: CAITKGSDEQYF.